Presented here are 27 T cell receptor beta chains from one specimen sequenced in a study of tumor-infiltrating lymphocytes in localized non-small cell lung cancer. Profiling relied on immunoSEQ multiplex PCR, and the TCRdb table lists in-frame clones only, not all of them. The table shows around 10,000 clones, with around three fifths occurring only once. Input material: uninvolved lung tissue not adjacent to the tumor. These receptors originate from a human donor with non-small cell lung cancer.

This clone has only one observation. This chain connects TRBV2 to TRBJ2-1; 8 bases agree with TRBD1. Germline CDR1 SNHLY, CDR2 FYNNEI. The CDR3 is 14 amino acids. V lost 6 bases to trimming and J lost 8 bases; unmatched junction nucleotides: 9. CDR3 protein: CASSDGQGFDEQFF. CDR3 in DNA: TGTGCCAGCAGCGATGGACAGGGCTTTGATGAGCAGTTCTTC.

This chain joins TRBV14 and TRBJ2-3; 11 bases align to TRBD2. CDR3 length equals 17 residues. Trimming at V came to 0 bases and at J to 2 bases, leaving 4 bases not matched to a gene. Germline V CDR1 and CDR2: SGHDN, FVKESK. The CDR3 nucleotides read TGTGCCAGCAGCCAAGAACGACTAGCGGGGTACACAGATACGCAGTATTTT. It translates to CASSQERLAGYTDTQYF.

This chain links TRBV6-5 with TRBJ2-7, with 10 bases identical to TRBD1. V lost 3 bases to trimming and J lost 7 bases; unmatched junction nucleotides: 3. Germline loops: CDR1 MNHEY, CDR2 SVGAGI. CDR3 size: 13 residues. The chain's CDR3 is CASSYGQGGEQYF. CDR3 nucleotide sequence: TGTGCCAGCAGTTATGGACAGGGGGGTGAGCAGTACTTC.

Within the sample, this clone is medium-sized. In DNA form, the CDR3 reads TGTGCCAGCAGCGCGATTTCGGGACTAGCGGGCCACGAGCAGTACTTC. It codes for CASSAISGLAGHEQYF. The chain uses TRBV7-2 and TRBJ2-7; 12 nucleotides agree with TRBD2. In germline, CDR1 is SGHTA, CDR2 FQGNSA. Germline trimming cut 5 bases from V and 5 bases from J; bases unmatched to any gene: 10. The CDR3 contains 16 residues.

J is TRBJ2-3 and V is TRBV11-2; D is possibly TRBD2 (5 bases). This CDR3 spans 14 amino acids. The V gene lost 4 bases and the J gene lost 7 bases, with 15 bases spanning the gap. Germline lookup yields CDR1 SGHAT and CDR2 FQNNGV. The CDR3 region has the DNA TGTGCCAGCAGCTCCGAGCGGACCGGCTATACGCAGTATTTT. As protein: CASSSERTGYTQYF.

The chain combines TRBV7-3 with TRBJ2-3; D gene unclear. V lost 2 bases and J lost 5, with 8 bases in between. The CDR3 covers 13 residues. Germline-derived CDR1 and CDR2 are SGHTA and FQGTGA. The CDR3 sequence: CASSLSALDTQYF. The CDR3, as DNA: TGTGCCAGCAGCTTATCGGCCCTAGATACGCAGTATTTT.

This chain links TRBV11-3 with TRBJ1-1; tentatively, D is TRBD1 (5 bases). The CDR3 contains 14 residues. V was pared by 5 bases and J by 5 bases, with 15 bases between. Germline CDR1 and CDR2: SGHNT and YENEEA. Written as DNA, the CDR3 is TGTGCCAGCAGCCCCTGGCAGGGTGGGACTGAAGCTTTCTTT. It is translated as CASSPWQGGTEAFF.

The chain links TRBV9 to TRBJ2-6; TRBD1 agrees at 8 bases. From germline, CDR1 is SGDLS and CDR2 YYNGEE. CDR3 length: 18 amino acids. V gave up 6 bases and J gave up 0 bases; unmatched junction bases: 11. CDR3 in amino acids: CASNPGGYSRSGANVLTF. CDR3 in DNA: TGTGCCAGCAACCCAGGGGGCTATTCTCGCTCTGGGGCCAACGTCCTGACTTTC.

CDR3 amino acids: CASSLYQGFSTDTQYF. The CDR3 coding sequence is TGCGCCAGCAGCTTGTACCAGGGGTTCAGCACAGATACGCAGTATTTT. The V gene is TRBV5-1, the J gene TRBJ2-3; perhaps TRBD1 as D (6 bases). The germline CDR1 and CDR2 sequences are SGHRS and YFSETQ. The CDR3 is 16 residues long. V shed 1 base and J shed 0 bases, with 12 bases lying between them. Based on the CDR3 plus reference TRBV5-1 and TRBJ2-3, the full variable domain is KAGVTQTPRYLIKTRGQQVTLSCSPISGHRSVSWYQQTPGQGLQFLFEYFSETQRNKGNFPGRFSGRQFSNSRSEMNVSTLELGDSALYLCASSLYQGFSTDTQYFGPGTRLTVL.

The gene calls are TRBV5-6 and TRBJ1-1, with TRBD1 matching over 7 bases. Germline-derived CDR1 and CDR2 are SGHDT and YYEEEE. V shed 3 bases and J 6 bases; nucleotides not matched to a gene: 11. CDR3 length equals 15 residues. DNA for the CDR3: TGTGCCAGCAGCTCCCGAGGAGGGGGCAATGCTGAAGCTTTCTTT. It yields the protein CASSSRGGGNAEAFF. Complete variable domain (other parts from reference TRBV5-6 and TRBJ1-1): DAGVTQSPTHLIKTRGQQVTLRCSPKSGHDTVSWYQQALGQGPQFIFQYYEEEERQRGNFPDRFSGHQFPNYSSELNVNALLLGDSALYLCASSSRGGGNAEAFFGQGTRLTVV.

The rearrangement joins TRBV7-3 to TRBJ1-1; D possibly corresponds to TRBD1 (5 bases). From germline, CDR1 is SGHTA and CDR2 FQGTGA. Trimming shortened V by 2 bases and J by 1 base, and 5 bases separated the two germline ends. CDR3 length: 13 residues. The chain's CDR3 is CASSLGQNTEAFF. The CDR3 DNA reads TGTGCCAGCAGCTTAGGACAGAACACTGAAGCTTTCTTT.

J is TRBJ1-2 and V is TRBV4-1, with 7 positions matching TRBD1. J lost 4 bases, V lost 1 base, and 9 bases had no gene match. The CDR3 is 16 amino acids. From germline, CDR1 is MGHRA and CDR2 YSYEKL. CDR3 amino acids: CASSQASGPGGYGYTF. CDR3 nucleotides: TGCGCCAGCAGCCAAGCGAGTGGGCCAGGGGGCTATGGCTACACCTTC.

In this sample, this clone turned up a few times. The rearrangement links TRBV27 to TRBJ1-6; a weak D match, TRBD1 (5 bases). From germline, CDR1 is MNHEY and CDR2 SMNVEV (reference sequence). This CDR3 region has 15 residues. Trimming cost V 0 bases and J 9 bases, with 12 bases left between them. CDR3 amino acids: CASSLSAGYRSPLHF. CDR3 in DNA: TGTGCCAGCAGTTTATCGGCAGGGTATCGTTCACCCCTCCACTTT.

J is TRBJ2-3 and V is TRBV7-6; D is perhaps TRBD2 (6 bases). Germline V gene lookup returns CDR1 SGHVS and CDR2 FNYEAQ. The V end was cut by 5 bases, the J end by 6 bases, with 24 bases between. CDR3 length: 17 residues. CDR3 loop: CASSHSGPRRPGDTQYF. The DNA of the CDR3 is TGTGCCAGCAGCCATAGCGGACCACGACGGCCCGGGGATACGCAGTATTTT.

In its sample, this clone ranks as medium-sized. The chain couples TRBV28 to TRBJ1-3, with D perhaps TRBD1 (5 bases). Germline assignment: CDR1 MDHEN and CDR2 SYDVKM. With 4 bases removed from V and 0 bases from J, the gap between germline ends came to 10 bases. CDR3 length equals 15 residues. In DNA form, the CDR3 reads TGTGCCAGCAGTTCGGGACGGGTCTCTGGAAACACCATATATTTT. Encoded protein: CASSSGRVSGNTIYF.

This clone was picked up a small number of times. The V gene is TRBV6-4, the J gene TRBJ2-1; the match to TRBD2 covers 11 bases. With V trimmed by 0 bases and J by 6 bases, 1 base remained unmatched. The CDR3 sequence is 15 residues long. CDR1 is MRHNA, CDR2 SNTAGT, per germline. CDR3 residues: CASSDSSGGANEQFF. For the CDR3, the DNA is TGTGCCAGCAGTGACTCTAGCGGGGGGGCCAATGAGCAGTTCTTC.

On this clone: Other DNA sequences in the sample encode the same CDR3. The chain is built from TRBV7-3 and TRBJ2-3; D tentatively fits TRBD1 or TRBD2 (7 bases each). This CDR3 region has 14 residues. Trimming removed 8 bases from V and 2 bases from J, with 14 bases in between. The V gene's germline CDR1 is SGHTA and CDR2 FQGTGA. CDR3 nucleotides: TGTGCCAGCTCAGGGGGGGGGTTCACAGATACGCAGTATTTT. Its protein is CASSGGGFTDTQYF.

The table lists this clone with a count of one. The chain has TRBV10-3 and TRBJ1-1, with D tentatively TRBD1 (6 bases). The CDR3 loop spans 14 amino acids. Trimming took 0 bases from V and 1 from J, leaving 6 bases between them. Germline V gene lookup returns CDR1 ENHRY and CDR2 SYGVKD. The CDR3 DNA follows: TGTGCCATCAGTGAGTCGGGGGCGAACACTGAAGCTTTCTTT. It encodes CAISESGANTEAFF.

The chain recombines TRBV4-2 with TRBJ2-5, with TRBD2 matching over 11 bases. The germline CDR1 and CDR2 sequences are LGHNA and YNFKEQ. The CDR3 is 16 residues long. Trimming at V came to 0 bases and at J to 5 bases, leaving 5 bases not matched to a gene. The CDR3 loop is CASSQELAGVRETQYF. CDR3 nucleotide sequence: TGTGCCAGCAGCCAAGAACTAGCGGGGGTAAGGGAGACCCAGTACTTC.

This clone came up a few times. The chain couples TRBV11-2 to TRBJ1-2; tentative D call: TRBD1 (5 bases). The CDR3 loop spans 12 amino acids. CDR1 and CDR2 from the germline V gene are SGHAT and FQNNGV. V was trimmed by 5 bases and J by 5 bases, leaving 9 bases between them. The CDR3: CASSLDRYGYTF. CDR3 nucleotides: TGTGCCAGCAGCCTTGACAGATATGGCTACACCTTC.

This rearrangement joins TRBV28 to TRBJ2-5; D possibly corresponds to TRBD2 (5 bases). Germline V gene sequence: CDR1 MDHEN, CDR2 SYDVKM. This CDR3 region has 14 residues. V lost 4 bases, J lost 6 bases, and 15 bases lay in between. CDR3 protein: CASSSPGFEKTQYF. CDR3 bases: TGTGCCAGCAGTTCGCCGGGATTCGAGAAGACCCAGTACTTC.

This clone has more than one count but fewer than ten. The genes are TRBV7-3 and TRBJ1-6, with TRBD1 matching 8 bases. This CDR3 comprises 15 residues. Germline V gives CDR1 SGHTA, CDR2 FQGTGA. The ends lost 1 base at V and 9 bases at J; junction bases unmatched: 5. The CDR3 here is CASSLSATGASPLHF. CDR3 DNA sequence: TGTGCCAGCAGCTTAAGTGCGACAGGGGCTTCACCCCTCCACTTT. The full variable domain, rest sourced from reference TRBV7-3 and TRBJ1-6, is GAGVSQTPSNKVTEKGKYVELRCDPISGHTALYWYRQSLGQGPEFLIYFQGTGAADDSGLPNDRFFAVRPEGSVSTLKIQRTERGDSAVYLCASSLSATGASPLHFGNGTRLTVT.

CDR3 DNA sequence: TGTGCCAGCAGCGAGACAGGGGGCATCTCCTACGAGCAGTACTTC. Its protein is CASSETGGISYEQYF. The chain carries TRBV7-6 and TRBJ2-7; TRBD1 aligns across 10 bases. Germline assignment: CDR1 SGHVS and CDR2 FNYEAQ. This CDR3 comprises 15 residues. V lost 5 bases to trimming and J lost 0 bases; unmatched junction nucleotides: 4.

The genes are TRBV5-8 and TRBJ1-2; D call uncertain. CDR1 SGHTS and CDR2 YDEGEE come from the germline V gene. Trimming stripped 1 base from V and 6 bases from J, with 13 bases between. The CDR3 runs 14 residues. CDR3 sequence: CASSLRPALNGYTF. CDR3 bases: TGTGCCAGCAGCTTGAGGCCGGCGTTGAATGGCTACACCTTC.

The chain's CDR3 is CASSLVTNHGYYGYTF. Here the CDR3 DNA reads TGTGCCAGCAGCTTAGTGACGAATCACGGATACTATGGCTACACCTTC. The chain combines TRBV11-1 with TRBJ1-2; D is ambiguous. The germline V and J ends were trimmed by 1 base and 3 bases, with 15 bases remaining between them. Germline V gene lookup returns CDR1 SGHAT and CDR2 FQDESV (reference sequence). The CDR3 has 16 residues. The full variable domain, in which reference TRBV11-1 and TRBJ1-2 provide the parts outside the CDR3, is EAEVAQSPRYKITEKSQAVAFWCDPISGHATLYWYRQILGQGPELLVQFQDESVVDDSQLPKDRFSAERLKGVDSTLKIQPAELGDSAMYLCASSLVTNHGYYGYTFGSGTRLTVV.

V usage is TRBV19 and J usage is TRBJ1-5, with a tentative D call TRBD1 (6 bases). There are 15 residues in the CDR3. V was pared by 5 bases and J by 7 bases, with 18 bases between. CDR1 and CDR2 from the germline V gene are LNHDA and SQIVND (reference sequence). The CDR3 is CASSPMDSLKQPQHF. The CDR3, as DNA: TGTGCCAGTAGTCCGATGGACAGCTTGAAACAGCCCCAGCATTTT.

This clone turned up a few times. The chain couples TRBV19 to TRBJ1-5; 11 positions match TRBD1. There are 17 residues in the CDR3. Germline V gene lookup returns CDR1 LNHDA and CDR2 SQIVND (reference sequence). Trimming took 3 bases from V and 1 from J; bases not matched to a gene: 5. This chain's CDR3 is CASSIRRTGGSNQPQHF. The CDR3 DNA reads as TGTGCCAGTAGTATTAGGAGGACAGGGGGCAGCAATCAGCCCCAGCATTTT.